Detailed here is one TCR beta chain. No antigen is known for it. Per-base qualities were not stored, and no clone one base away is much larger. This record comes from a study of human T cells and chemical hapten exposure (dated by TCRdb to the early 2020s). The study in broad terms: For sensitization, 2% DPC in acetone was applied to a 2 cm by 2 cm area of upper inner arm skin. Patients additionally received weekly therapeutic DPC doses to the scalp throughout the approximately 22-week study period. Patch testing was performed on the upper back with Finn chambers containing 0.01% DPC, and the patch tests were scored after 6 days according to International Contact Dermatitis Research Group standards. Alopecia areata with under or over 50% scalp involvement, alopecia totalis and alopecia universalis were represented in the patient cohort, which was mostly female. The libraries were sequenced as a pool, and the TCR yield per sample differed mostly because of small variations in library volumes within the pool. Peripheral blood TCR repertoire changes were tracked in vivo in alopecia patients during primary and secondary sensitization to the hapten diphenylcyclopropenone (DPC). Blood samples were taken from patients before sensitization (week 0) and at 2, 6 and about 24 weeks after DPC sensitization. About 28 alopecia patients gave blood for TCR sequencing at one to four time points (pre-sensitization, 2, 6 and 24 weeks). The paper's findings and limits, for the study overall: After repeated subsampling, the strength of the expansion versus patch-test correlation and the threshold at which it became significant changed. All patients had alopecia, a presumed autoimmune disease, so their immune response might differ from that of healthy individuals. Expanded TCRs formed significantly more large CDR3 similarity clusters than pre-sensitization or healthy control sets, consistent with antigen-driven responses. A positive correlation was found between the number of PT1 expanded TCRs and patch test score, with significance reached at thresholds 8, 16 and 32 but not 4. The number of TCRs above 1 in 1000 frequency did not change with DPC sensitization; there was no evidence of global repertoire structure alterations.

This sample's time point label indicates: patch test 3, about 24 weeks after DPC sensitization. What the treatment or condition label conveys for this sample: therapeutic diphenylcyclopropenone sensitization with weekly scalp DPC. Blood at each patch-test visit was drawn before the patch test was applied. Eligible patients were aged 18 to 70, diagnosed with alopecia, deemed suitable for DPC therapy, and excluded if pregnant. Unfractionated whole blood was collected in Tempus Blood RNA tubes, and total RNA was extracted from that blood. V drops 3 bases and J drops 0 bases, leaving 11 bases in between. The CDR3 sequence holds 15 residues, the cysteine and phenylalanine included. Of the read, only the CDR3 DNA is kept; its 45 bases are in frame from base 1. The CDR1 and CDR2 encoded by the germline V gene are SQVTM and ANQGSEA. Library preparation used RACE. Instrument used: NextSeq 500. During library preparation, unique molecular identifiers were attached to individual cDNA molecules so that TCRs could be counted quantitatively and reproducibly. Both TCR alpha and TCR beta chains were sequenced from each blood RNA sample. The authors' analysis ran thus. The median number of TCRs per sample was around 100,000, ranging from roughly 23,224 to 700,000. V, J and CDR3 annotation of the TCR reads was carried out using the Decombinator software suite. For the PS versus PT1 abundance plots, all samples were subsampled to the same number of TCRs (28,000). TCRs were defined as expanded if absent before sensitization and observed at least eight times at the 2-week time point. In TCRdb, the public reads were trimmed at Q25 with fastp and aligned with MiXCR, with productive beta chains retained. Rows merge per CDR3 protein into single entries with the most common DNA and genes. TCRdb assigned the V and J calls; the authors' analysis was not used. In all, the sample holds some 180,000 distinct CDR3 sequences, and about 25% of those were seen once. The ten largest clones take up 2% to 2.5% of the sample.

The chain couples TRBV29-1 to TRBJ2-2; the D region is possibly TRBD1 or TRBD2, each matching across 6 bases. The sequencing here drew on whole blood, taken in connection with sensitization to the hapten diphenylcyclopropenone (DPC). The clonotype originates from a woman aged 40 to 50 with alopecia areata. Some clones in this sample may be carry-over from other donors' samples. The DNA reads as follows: TGCAGCGTTGAGGGGGGCGGTACGAACACCGGGGAGCTGTTTTTT. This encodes CSVEGGGTNTGELFF.